The TCR beta chain described here comes from a study of blood T cell repertoires in COVID-19. This clone appeared a few times. Here immunoSEQ multiplex PCR was the method, and the copy in TCRdb shows in-frame clones only, minus some. In the table there are roughly 63,000 clones, under 80% of which are singletons. The ends were cut back, 5 bases at V and 0 bases at J, with 15 bases in the middle. From germline, CDR1 is SGHNT and CDR2 YYREEE (reference sequence). The length of the CDR3 is 15 residues. This TCR was recovered from a human donor in a cohort sampled during active COVID-19. The rearrangement joins TRBV5-4 to TRBJ2-7; a possible D gene is TRBD2 (5 bases). Sequenced input: peripheral blood. CDR3 nucleotide sequence: TGTGCCAGCAGTTCTAGAGCGGATAGCTCCTACGAGCAGTACTTC. It encodes CASSSRADSSYEQYF.